This T cell receptor (beta chain) derives from a study of persistence of HIV-infected CD4 T cells. Germline CDR1 and CDR2: MDHEN and SYDVKM. Trimming stripped 5 bases from V and 8 bases from J, with 16 bases between. The CDR3 spans 15 residues. On this clone itself: The antigen remains undetermined.

The immunoSEQ assay was version 4, run in survey mode. The method was immunoSEQ multiplex PCR; TCRdb's version includes in-frame clones alone and lacks a portion of them. The sample shows 35,000 to 50,000 clones, around 90% of them seen only once. Cells were stimulated nonspecifically with anti-CD3/anti-CD28 magnetic beads. Sorting selected CD4+ T cells upregulating both CD40 ligand and CD69. This chain connects TRBV28 to TRBJ1-6; D is undetermined. This clonotype was obtained from an adult man with HIV who was CMV-seropositive. Sequences were derived from CD4+ T cells sorted from PBMCs after approximately 19-hour stimulation, sampled from a patient who received antiretroviral therapy. CDR3 nucleotide sequence: TGTGCCAGCAGTCCCTTTCCCCCTTTGGATTCACCCCTCCACTTT. It specifies CASSPFPPLDSPLHF.